This T cell receptor (beta chain) appears in the sequencing data of a study of T cell responses to AZD1222 COVID-19 vaccine. Regarding the study as a whole: Mostly white British, mostly female donors; authors suggested clonal diversity may be underestimated. Repertoire sampling happened only post peak T cell response. Vaccine-related CD4 TCRs covered spike, predominating at 160-218 and 743-854.

Regarding this clone: The antigen is undetermined.

Using immunoSEQ multiplex PCR, the repertoire was profiled, and TCRdb retains in-frame clones only, with some absent. The data show 180,000 or so clones, approximately 92% seen once. Germline lookup yields CDR1 LNHDA and CDR2 SQIVND (reference sequence). V was trimmed by 5 bases and J by 6 bases, leaving 11 bases between them. There are 13 residues in the CDR3. The sample consisted of peripheral blood, taken 28 days after the second dose of the MenACWY control vaccine. The receptor comes from an adult who received the MenACWY meningococcal vaccine as a control. The rearrangement uses TRBV19 and TRBJ2-1; tentative D call: TRBD2 (6 bases). The CDR3 DNA reads as TGTGCCAGTAGTTTTAGCGGCGGCAATGAGCAGTTCTTC. Its protein product is CASSFSGGNEQFF.